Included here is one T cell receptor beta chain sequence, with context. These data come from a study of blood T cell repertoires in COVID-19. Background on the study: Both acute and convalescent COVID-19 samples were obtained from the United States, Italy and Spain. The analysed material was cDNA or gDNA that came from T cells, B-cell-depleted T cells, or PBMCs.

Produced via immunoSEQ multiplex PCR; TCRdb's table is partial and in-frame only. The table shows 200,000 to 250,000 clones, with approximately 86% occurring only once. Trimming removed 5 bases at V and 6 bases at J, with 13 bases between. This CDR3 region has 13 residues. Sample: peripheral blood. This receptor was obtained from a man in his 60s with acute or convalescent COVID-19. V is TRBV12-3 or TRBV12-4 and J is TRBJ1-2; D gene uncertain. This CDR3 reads CASSAQAFHGYTF. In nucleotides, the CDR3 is TGTGCCAGCAGTGCCCAGGCTTTTCATGGCTACACCTTC.